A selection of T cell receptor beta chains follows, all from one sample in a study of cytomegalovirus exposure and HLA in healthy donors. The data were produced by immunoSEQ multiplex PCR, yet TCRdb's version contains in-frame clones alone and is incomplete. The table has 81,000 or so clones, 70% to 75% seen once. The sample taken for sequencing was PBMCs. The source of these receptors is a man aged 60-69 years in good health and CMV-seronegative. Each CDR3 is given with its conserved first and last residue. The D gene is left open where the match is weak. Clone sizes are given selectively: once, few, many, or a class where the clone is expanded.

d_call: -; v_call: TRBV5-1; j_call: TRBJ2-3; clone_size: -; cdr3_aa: CASSLGISGRTDTQYF; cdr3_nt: TGCGCCAGCAGCTTGGGGATTAGCGGACGCACAGATACGCAGTATTTT
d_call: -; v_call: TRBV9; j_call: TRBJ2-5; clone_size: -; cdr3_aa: CASSVEGRGETQYF; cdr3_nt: TGTGCCAGCAGCGTGGAAGGTCGCGGAGAGACCCAGTACTTC
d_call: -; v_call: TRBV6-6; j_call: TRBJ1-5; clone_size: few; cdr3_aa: CASSLTRPGEPQHF; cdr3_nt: TGTGCCAGCAGCCTAACACGGCCCGGGGAGCCCCAGCATTTT
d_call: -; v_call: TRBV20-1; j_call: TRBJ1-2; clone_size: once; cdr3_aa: CSAPTAYGYTF; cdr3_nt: TGCAGTGCTCCGACAGCCTATGGCTACACCTTC
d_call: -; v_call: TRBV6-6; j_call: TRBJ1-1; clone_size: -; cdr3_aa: CASSNSGVVHTEAFF; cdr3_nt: TGTGCCAGCAGTAACTCAGGGGTCGTTCACACTGAAGCTTTCTTT
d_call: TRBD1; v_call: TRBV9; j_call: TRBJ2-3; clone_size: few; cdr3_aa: CASSALDRGFTDTQYF; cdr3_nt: TGTGCCAGCAGCGCACTGGACAGGGGATTCACAGATACGCAGTATTTT
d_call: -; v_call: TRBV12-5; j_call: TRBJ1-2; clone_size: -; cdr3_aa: CASGKTGLYGYTF; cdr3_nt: TGTGCTAGTGGCAAGACAGGACTTTATGGCTACACCTTC
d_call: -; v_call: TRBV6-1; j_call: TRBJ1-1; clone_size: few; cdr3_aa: CASRDGDTEAFF; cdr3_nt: TGTGCCAGCAGGGACGGGGACACTGAAGCTTTCTTT
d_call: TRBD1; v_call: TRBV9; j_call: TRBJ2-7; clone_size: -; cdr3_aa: CASSVGQGGEQYF; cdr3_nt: TGTGCCAGCAGCGTAGGACAGGGTGGGGAGCAGTACTTC
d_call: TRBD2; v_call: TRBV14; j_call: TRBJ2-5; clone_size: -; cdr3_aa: CASSYRTSEETQYF; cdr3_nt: TGTGCCAGCAGCTATCGGACTAGCGAAGAGACCCAGTACTTC
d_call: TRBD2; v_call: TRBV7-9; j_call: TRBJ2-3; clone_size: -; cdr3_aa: CASSPSGSSTDTQYF; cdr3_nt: TGTGCCAGCTCCCCTAGCGGGAGTAGCACAGATACGCAGTATTTT
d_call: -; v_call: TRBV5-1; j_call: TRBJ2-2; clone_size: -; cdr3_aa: CASSLAVLGNTGELFF; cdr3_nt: TGCGCCAGCAGCTTGGCCGTGCTAGGGAACACCGGGGAGCTGTTTTTT
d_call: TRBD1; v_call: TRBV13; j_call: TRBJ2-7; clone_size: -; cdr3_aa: CASSPYTGGAEQYF; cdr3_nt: TGTGCCAGCAGCCCTTACACAGGGGGCGCAGAGCAGTACTTC
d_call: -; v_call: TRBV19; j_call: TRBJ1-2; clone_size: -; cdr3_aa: CASSIDLGALAGYTF; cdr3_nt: TGTGCCAGTAGTATAGATCTGGGGGCCCTTGCCGGCTACACCTTC
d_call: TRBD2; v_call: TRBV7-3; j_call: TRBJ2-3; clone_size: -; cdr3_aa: CSSSLRATSGGLTDTQYF; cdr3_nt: TGTTCCAGCAGCTTAAGGGCGACTAGCGGGGGCCTAACAGATACGCAGTATTTT
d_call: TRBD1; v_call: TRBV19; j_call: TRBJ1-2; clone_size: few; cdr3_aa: CATTGSHGYTF; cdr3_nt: TGTGCCACGACAGGGTCACACGGCTACACCTTC
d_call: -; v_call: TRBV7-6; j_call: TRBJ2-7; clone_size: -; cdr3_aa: CASSPDNSYEQYF; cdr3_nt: TGTGCCAGCAGCCCCGACAACTCCTACGAGCAGTACTTC
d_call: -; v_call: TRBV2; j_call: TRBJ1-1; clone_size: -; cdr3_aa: CASKGRVASTEAFF; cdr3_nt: TGTGCCAGCAAGGGGAGGGTCGCGAGCACTGAAGCTTTCTTT
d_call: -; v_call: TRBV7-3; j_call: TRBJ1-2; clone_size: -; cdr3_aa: CASSPSLAGASYGYTF; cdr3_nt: TGTGCCAGCAGCCCCTCTTTGGCGGGGGCAAGTTATGGCTACACCTTC
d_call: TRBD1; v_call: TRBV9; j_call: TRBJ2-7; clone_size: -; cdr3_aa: CASSAGTGQGVLTYEQYF; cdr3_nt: TGTGCCAGCAGCGCTGGCACCGGACAGGGCGTGCTTACCTACGAGCAGTACTTC